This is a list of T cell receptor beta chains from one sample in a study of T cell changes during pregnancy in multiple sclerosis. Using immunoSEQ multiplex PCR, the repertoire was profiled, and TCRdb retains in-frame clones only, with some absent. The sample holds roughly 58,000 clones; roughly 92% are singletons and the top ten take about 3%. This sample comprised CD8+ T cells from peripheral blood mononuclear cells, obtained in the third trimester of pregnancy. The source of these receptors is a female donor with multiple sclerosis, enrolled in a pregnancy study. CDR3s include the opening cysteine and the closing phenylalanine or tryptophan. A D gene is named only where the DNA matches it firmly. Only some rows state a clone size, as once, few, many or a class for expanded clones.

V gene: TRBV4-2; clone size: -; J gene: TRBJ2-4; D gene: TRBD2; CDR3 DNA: TGTGCCAGCAGCCAAGGTCGGCACCGACTAGCCGTAGCCAAAAACATTCAGTACTTC; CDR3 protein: CASSQGRHRLAVAKNIQYF
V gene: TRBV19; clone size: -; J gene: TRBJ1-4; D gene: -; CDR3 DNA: TGTGCCAGTAGTATCCGAGACAGCAGGGAAAAACTGTTTTTT; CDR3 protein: CASSIRDSREKLFF
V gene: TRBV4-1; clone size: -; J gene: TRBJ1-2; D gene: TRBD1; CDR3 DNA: TGCGCCAGCAGCCGAACAGGGGCCTCGGAAAATGGCTACACCTTC; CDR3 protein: CASSRTGASENGYTF
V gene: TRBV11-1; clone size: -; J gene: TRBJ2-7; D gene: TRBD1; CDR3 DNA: TGTGCCAGCAGCTCAATCGGGACAGGATACGAGCAGTACTTC; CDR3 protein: CASSSIGTGYEQYF
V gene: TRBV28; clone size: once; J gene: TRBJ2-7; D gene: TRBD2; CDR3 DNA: TGTGCCAGCAGTTTTTCCCCCAGGGAGGGTTCCTACGAGCAGTACTTC; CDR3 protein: CASSFSPREGSYEQYF
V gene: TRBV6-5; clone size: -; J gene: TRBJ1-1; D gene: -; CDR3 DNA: TGTGCCAGCAGCCCGACCGGGACTGAAGCTTTCTTT; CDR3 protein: CASSPTGTEAFF
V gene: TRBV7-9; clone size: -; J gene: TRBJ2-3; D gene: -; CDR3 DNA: TGTGCCAGCAGCTGGCTAGTAATGACAGATACGCAGTATTTT; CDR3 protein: CASSWLVMTDTQYF
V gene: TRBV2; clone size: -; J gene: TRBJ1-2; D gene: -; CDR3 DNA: TGTGCCAGCAGGGGGCTGGACAGCGAGGCCAACCGGAGCTACACCTTC; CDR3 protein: CASRGLDSEANRSYTF
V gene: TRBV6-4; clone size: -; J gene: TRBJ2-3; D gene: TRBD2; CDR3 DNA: TGTGCCAGCAGTGACTCGGCGGGAGGAGCCACAGATACGCAGTATTTT; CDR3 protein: CASSDSAGGATDTQYF
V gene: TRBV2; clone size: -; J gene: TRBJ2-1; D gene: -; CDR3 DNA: TGTGCCAGCTCCCGATCCTGGACAGGGGTAGCGGGAGGTATCCATTACAATGAGCAGTTCTTC; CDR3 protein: CASSRSWTGVAGGIHYNEQFF
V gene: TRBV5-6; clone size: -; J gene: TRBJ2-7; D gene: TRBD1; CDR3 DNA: TGTGCCAGCGGACAGGGGGCGCAATACGAGCAGTACTTC; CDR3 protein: CASGQGAQYEQYF
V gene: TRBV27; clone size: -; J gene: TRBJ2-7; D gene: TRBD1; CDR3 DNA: TGTGCCAGCAGTCCATCTCCGGGACAGGGGGCAAGGGAGCAGTACTTC; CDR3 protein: CASSPSPGQGAREQYF
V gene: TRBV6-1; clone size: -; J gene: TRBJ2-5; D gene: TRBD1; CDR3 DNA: TGTGCCAGCAGTGATTACGCCGGGACAGGTGGTGAGACCCAGTACTTC; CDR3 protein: CASSDYAGTGGETQYF
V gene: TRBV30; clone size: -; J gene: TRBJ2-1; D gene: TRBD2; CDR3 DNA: TGTGCCTGGAGTGTACTAGCGGCCTCCTACAATGAGCAGTTCTTC; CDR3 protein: CAWSVLAASYNEQFF
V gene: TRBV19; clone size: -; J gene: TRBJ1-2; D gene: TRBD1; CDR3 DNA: TGTGCCAGTAGTATCTCCGGGGACAGAAGCTATGGCTACACCTTC; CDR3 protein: CASSISGDRSYGYTF
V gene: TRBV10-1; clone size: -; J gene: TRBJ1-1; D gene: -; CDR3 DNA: TGCGCCAGCAGTGAAGCCCAGGGTACTGAAGCTTTCTTT; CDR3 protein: CASSEAQGTEAFF
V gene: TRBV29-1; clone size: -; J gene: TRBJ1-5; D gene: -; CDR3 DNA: TGCAGCGGAACGACTGATAGCAATCAGCCCCAGCATTTT; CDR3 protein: CSGTTDSNQPQHF
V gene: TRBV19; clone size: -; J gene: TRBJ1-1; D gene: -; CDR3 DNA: TGTGCCAGTAGCAAGGGGCGAACTGAAGCTTTCTTT; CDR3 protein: CASSKGRTEAFF
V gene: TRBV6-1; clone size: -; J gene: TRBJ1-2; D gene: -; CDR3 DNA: TGTGCCAGCAGCCCGAACCCGGGGGGCTACACCTTC; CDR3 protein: CASSPNPGGYTF
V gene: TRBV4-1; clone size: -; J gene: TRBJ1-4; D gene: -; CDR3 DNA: TGCGCCAGCAGCCAAGAGGCTCATGATGAAAAACTGTTTTTT; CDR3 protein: CASSQEAHDEKLFF
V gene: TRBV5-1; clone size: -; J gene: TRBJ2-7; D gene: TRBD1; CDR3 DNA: TGCGCCAGCAGCTTGGGACAGGGGGTCTCCTACGAGCAGTACTTC; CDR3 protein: CASSLGQGVSYEQYF
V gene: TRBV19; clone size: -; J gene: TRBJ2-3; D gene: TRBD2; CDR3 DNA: TGTGCCAGTAGTATAGGTCCTAAGGGCGGGGGAGTCACAGATACGCAGTATTTT; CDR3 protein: CASSIGPKGGGVTDTQYF
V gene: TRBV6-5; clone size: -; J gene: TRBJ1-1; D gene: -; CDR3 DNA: TGTGCCAGCAGCCTATCTGGGGCCACTGAAGCTTTCTTT; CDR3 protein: CASSLSGATEAFF
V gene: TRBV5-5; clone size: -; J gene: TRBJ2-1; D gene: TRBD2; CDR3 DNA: TGTGCCAGCACCCGGGGTAGCGGGGGAAATGAGCAGTTCTTC; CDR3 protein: CASTRGSGGNEQFF
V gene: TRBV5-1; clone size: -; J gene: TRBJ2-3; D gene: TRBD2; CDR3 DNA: TGCGCCAGCAGCTTGGCTACTAGCGGGGGCACAGATACGCAGTATTTT; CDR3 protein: CASSLATSGGTDTQYF
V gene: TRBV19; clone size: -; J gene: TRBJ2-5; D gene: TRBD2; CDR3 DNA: TGTGCCAGTAGTCTCCAAGGACTAGCGGGAGTTGAGACCCAGTACTTC; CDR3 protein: CASSLQGLAGVETQYF
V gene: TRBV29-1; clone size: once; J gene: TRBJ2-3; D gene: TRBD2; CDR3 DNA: TGCAGCGTTGGACTAGCGGGCACTCCAACCACCACAGATACGCAGTATTTT; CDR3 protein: CSVGLAGTPTTTDTQYF
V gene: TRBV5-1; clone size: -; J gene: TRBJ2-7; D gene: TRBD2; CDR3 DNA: TGCGCCAGCAGGGTGGGGACTAGCGCTGGAGAGCAGTACTTC; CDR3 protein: CASRVGTSAGEQYF
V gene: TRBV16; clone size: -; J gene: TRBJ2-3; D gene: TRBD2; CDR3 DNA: TGTGCCAGCAGCCCCTATAGCGGGAGAGAGGCAGATACGCAGTATTTT; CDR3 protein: CASSPYSGREADTQYF
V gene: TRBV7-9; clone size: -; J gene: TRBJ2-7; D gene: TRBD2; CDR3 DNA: TGTGCCAGCAGCTCGGACCCCAGCGGGACCTACGAGCAGTACTTC; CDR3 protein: CASSSDPSGTYEQYF
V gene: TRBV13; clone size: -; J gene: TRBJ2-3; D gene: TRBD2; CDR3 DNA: TGTGCCAGCAGCACCCGACTAGCGGGAGGGCCTACAGATACGCAGTATTTT; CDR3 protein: CASSTRLAGGPTDTQYF
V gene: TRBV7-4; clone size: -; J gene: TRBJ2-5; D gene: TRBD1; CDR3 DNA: TGTGCCAGCAGCTTAGGTGACAGGGGCCAGACCCAGTACTTC; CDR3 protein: CASSLGDRGQTQYF
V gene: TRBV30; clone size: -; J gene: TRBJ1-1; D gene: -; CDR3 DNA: TGTGCCTGGAGTGTTATTGGAGCCATGAACACTGAAGCTTTCTTT; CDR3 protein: CAWSVIGAMNTEAFF
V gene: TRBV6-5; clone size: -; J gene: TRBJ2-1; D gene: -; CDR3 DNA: TGTGCCAGCAGCCCCCGCTCCTACAATGAGCAGTTCTTC; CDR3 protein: CASSPRSYNEQFF
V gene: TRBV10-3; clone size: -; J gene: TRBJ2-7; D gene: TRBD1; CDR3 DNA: TGTGCCATCAGCGCCGGGACAGGGATCGACGAGCAGTACTTC; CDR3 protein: CAISAGTGIDEQYF
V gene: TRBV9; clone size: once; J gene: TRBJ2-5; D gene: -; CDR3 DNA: TGTGCCAGCAGCGTAGGAGCTGAAGAGACCCAGTACTTC; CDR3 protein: CASSVGAEETQYF
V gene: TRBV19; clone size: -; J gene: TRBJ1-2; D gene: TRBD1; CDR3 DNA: TGTGCCAGTACCCCGTTCAGGGGGGTAGTTCATGGCTACACCTTC; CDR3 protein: CASTPFRGVVHGYTF
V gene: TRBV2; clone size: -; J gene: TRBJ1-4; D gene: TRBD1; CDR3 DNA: TGTGCCAGCCTACAGGGGGCCACTAATGAAAAACTGTTTTTT; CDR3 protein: CASLQGATNEKLFF
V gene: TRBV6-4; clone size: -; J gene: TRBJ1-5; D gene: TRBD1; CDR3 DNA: TGTGCCAAGTTCCGGGACAGGGGATTTTATCGCAATCAGCCCCAGCATTTT; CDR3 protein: CAKFRDRGFYRNQPQHF
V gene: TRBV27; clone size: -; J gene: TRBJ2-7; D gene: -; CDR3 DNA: TGTGCCAGCAGTTGGACACCGACCTACGAGCAGTACTTC; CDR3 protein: CASSWTPTYEQYF
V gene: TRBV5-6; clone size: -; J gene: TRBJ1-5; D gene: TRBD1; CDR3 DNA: TGTGCCAGCAGCCAGGGGGTAACTCAGCCCCAGCATTTT; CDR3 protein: CASSQGVTQPQHF
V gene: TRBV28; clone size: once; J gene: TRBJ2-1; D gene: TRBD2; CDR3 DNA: TGTGCCAGCAGTTTACTACAGGGACTAGCGGAGAGGGCTGAGCAGTTCTTC; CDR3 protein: CASSLLQGLAERAEQFF
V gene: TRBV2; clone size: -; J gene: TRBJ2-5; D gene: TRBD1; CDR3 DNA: TGTGCCAGCAGTGAAGCCCTAGACAGGGCTGGAGAGACCCAGTACTTC; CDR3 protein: CASSEALDRAGETQYF
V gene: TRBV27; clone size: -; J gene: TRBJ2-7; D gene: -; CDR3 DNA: TGTGCCAGCAGTTTCTCACGGGTCGCCAAAACCTACGAGCAGTACTTC; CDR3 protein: CASSFSRVAKTYEQYF
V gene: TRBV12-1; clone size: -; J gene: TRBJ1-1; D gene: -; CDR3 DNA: TGTGCCAGCAGCTTTTCAGTCGCAGGAGGACAGGGGAACACTGAAGCTTTCTTT; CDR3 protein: CASSFSVAGGQGNTEAFF
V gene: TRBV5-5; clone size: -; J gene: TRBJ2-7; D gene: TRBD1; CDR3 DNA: TGTGCCAGCACACGGACAGGGGACGAGCAGTACTTC; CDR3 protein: CASTRTGDEQYF
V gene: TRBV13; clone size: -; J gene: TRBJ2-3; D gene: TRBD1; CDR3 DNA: TGTGCCAGCAGCTTAAGTGGGACAGGGGGACAAGATACGCAGTATTTT; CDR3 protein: CASSLSGTGGQDTQYF
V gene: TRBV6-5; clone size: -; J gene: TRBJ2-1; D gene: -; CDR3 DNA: TGTGCCAGCAGATTTTTACGGGGGTCCTACAATGAGCAGTTCTTC; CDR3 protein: CASRFLRGSYNEQFF
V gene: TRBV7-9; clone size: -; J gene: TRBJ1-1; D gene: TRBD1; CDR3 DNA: TGTGCCAGCAGCCCCCCGGCAGGACAGGGAGTAGCTTTCTTT; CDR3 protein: CASSPPAGQGVAFF
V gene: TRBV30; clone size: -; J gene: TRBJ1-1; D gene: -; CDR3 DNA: TGTGCCTGGAGTGTACGCTGGGCAGGGAGGGACACTGAAGCTTTCTTT; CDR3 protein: CAWSVRWAGRDTEAFF
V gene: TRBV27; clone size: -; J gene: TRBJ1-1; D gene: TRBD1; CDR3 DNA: TGTGCCAGCAGTTTAGGGCAGGGGGCTGAAGCTTTCTTT; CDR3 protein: CASSLGQGAEAFF
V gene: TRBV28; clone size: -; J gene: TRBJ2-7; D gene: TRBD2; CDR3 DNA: TGTGCCAGCAGTTTTGGACTAGCGTTAACCTACGAGCAGTACTTC; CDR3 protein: CASSFGLALTYEQYF
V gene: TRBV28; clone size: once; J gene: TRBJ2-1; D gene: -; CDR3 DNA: TGTGCCAGCAGTCCCACCCTTCTTAGACAGAGATACAATGAGCAGTTCTTC; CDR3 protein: CASSPTLLRQRYNEQFF
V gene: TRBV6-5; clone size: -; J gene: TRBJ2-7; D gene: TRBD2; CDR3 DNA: TGTGCCAGCAGTTACGCGACTAGCGGGCTCCACGAGCAGTACTTC; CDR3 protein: CASSYATSGLHEQYF
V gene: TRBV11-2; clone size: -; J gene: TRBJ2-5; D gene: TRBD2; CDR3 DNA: TGTGCCAGCAGCCCGGGACTAGCGGGAGGCCGACGGGAGACCCAGTACTTC; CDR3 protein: CASSPGLAGGRRETQYF
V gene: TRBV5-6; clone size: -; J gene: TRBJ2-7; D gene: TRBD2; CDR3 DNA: TGTGCCAGCAGCTTCCTAGCGGGAGCACACGAGCAGTACTTC; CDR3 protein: CASSFLAGAHEQYF
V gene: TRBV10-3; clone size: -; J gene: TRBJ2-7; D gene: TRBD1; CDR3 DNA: TGTGCCATCACGGACAGGGGCTACTACGAGCAGTACTTC; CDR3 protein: CAITDRGYYEQYF
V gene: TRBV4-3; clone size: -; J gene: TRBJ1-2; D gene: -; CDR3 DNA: TGCGCCAGCAGCCAAGACAGGGCCCCTAACTATGGCTACACCTTC; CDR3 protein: CASSQDRAPNYGYTF
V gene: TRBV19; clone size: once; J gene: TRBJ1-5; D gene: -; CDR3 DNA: TGTGCCAGTAGTACCTCGGTCAATCAGCCCCAGCATTTT; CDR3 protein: CASSTSVNQPQHF